These 27 T cell receptor beta chains were sequenced from one sample in a study of blood T cell repertoires in COVID-19 (dated by TCRdb to the early 2020s). To prepare the library, the immunoSEQ multiplex PCR assay was applied. Here the immuneACCESS table is served through TCRdb, limited to in-frame sequences with V and J called. Missing clones are a known gap in these copies; in checked studies unresolved V genes cover under half, and the rest lacks a known reason. The sample includes 250,000 to 400,000 clones, with around 89% observed a single time. The ten largest account for 1.5% to 2% of the sample. Sequences were obtained from peripheral blood. The receptor set was obtained from a woman in her 30s with COVID-19, enrolled during active disease.

V is TRBV6-2 or TRBV6-3 and J is TRBJ1-5; D possibly corresponds to TRBD1 (6 bases). Germline-derived CDR1 and CDR2 are MNHEY and SVGEGT. V was clipped by 2 bases and J by 0 bases, with 23 bases between them. The CDR3 consists of 20 residues. The CDR3 DNA follows: TGTGCCAGCAGTTACCTCAACTGGGGTTCCAGGGGTAGTAGCAATCAGCCCCAGCATTTT. Residues: CASSYLNWGSRGSSNQPQHF.

The V gene is TRBV27, the J gene TRBJ2-2; 11 bases agree with TRBD2. Unmatched junction bases numbered 3, after V lost 7 bases and J lost 2 bases. This CDR3 has 15 amino acids. Germline CDR1 and CDR2: MNHEY and SMNVEV (reference sequence). CDR3 loop: CASKTSGGNTGELFF. DNA for the CDR3: TGTGCCAGCAAAACTAGCGGGGGAAACACCGGGGAGCTGTTTTTT.

The chain employs TRBV4-1 and TRBJ1-1; a possible D gene is TRBD1 (5 bases). The CDR3 is 14 amino acids. V was clipped by 1 base and J by 1 base, with 7 bases between them. Per germline, CDR1 MGHRA and CDR2 YSYEKL. CDR3 in amino acids: CASSQGRGNTEAFF. The CDR3 DNA is TGCGCCAGCAGCCAAGGGAGGGGGAACACTGAAGCTTTCTTT.

The gene calls are TRBV6-6 and TRBJ2-7, with a possible D match to TRBD1 (5 bases). This CDR3 spans 13 amino acids. Germline CDR1 MNHNY, CDR2 SVGAGI (reference sequence). V lost 4 bases and J lost 0, with 7 bases in between. CDR3 bases: TGTGCCAGCAGTTCCACAGGCTCCTACGAGCAGTACGTC. It encodes CASSSTGSYEQYV.

The chain recombines TRBV1 with TRBJ2-3; the DNA was not used to check the table's D call, TRBD2. TRBV1 is annotated as a pseudogene. The CDR3 runs 16 residues. The CDR3 reads CTSSRGGGGVTDTQYF. The CDR3 DNA reads as TGCACCAGCAGCCGGGGCGGTGGGGGGGTCACAGATACGCAGTATTTT.

V gene TRBV30 combines with J gene TRBJ1-4; D unclear. CDR3 length: 12 amino acids. V lost 4 bases and J 13 bases, leaving 16 bases between the germline ends. Germline V gives CDR1 GTSNPN, CDR2 SVGIG (reference sequence). DNA for the CDR3: TGTGCCTGGACCCGAGCCCCACGTGGACTGTTTTTT. This gives the protein CAWTRAPRGLFF.

This chain uses TRBV5-4 with TRBJ1-5, with a tentative D call TRBD1 (5 bases). CDR1 and CDR2 (germline): SGHNT, YYREEE (reference sequence). The germline V and J ends were trimmed by 5 bases and 7 bases, with 16 bases remaining between them. The CDR3 runs 14 residues. The CDR3 DNA is TGTGCCAGCAGTAGGGACGGGGGGGAACAGCCCCAGCATTTT. Amino acid sequence: CASSRDGGEQPQHF.

The J gene is TRBJ1-3, the V gene TRBV7-8; 10 bases fit TRBD1. V dropped 5 bases and J dropped 1; count of bases not matched to a gene: 8. The CDR3 length is 17 residues. In germline, CDR1 is SGHVS, CDR2 FQNEAQ. The chain's CDR3 is CASSKHDRGRSGNTIYF. The DNA for the CDR3 is TGTGCCAGCAGCAAACATGACAGGGGGCGTTCTGGAAACACCATATATTTT.

This chain uses TRBV4-1 with TRBJ2-2, with 7 bases that match TRBD2. V shed 5 bases, J shed 5 bases, and the junction held 8 bases outside the gene matches. The length of the CDR3 is 15 residues. Germline CDR1 and CDR2: MGHRA and YSYEKL. CDR3: CASSNGGGWTGELFF. The CDR3 nucleotides are TGCGCCAGCAGCAACGGCGGGGGATGGACCGGGGAGCTGTTTTTT.

The gene calls are TRBV19 and TRBJ2-2; 10 bases fit TRBD1. Germline trimming cut 6 bases from V and 2 bases from J; bases unmatched to any gene: 3. The CDR3 is 15 amino acids. Looked up from germline, CDR1 is LNHDA and CDR2 is SQIVND (reference sequence). The CDR3 region has the DNA TGTGCCAGTAGCCAGACAGGGGGCAACACCGGGGAGCTGTTTTTT. This encodes CASSQTGGNTGELFF. The full variable domain, rest sourced from reference TRBV19 and TRBJ2-2, is DGGITQSPKYLFRKEGQNVTLSCEQNLNHDAMYWYRQDPGQGLRLIYYSQIVNDFQKGDIAEGYSVSREKKESFPLTVTSAQKNPTAFYLCASSQTGGNTGELFFGEGSRLTVL.

The rearrangement uses TRBV5-6 and TRBJ1-1; perhaps TRBD1 as D (5 bases). V was trimmed by 2 bases and J by 0 bases, leaving 14 bases between them. This CDR3 spans 16 amino acids. CDR1 SGHDT and CDR2 YYEEEE come from the germline V gene. In nucleotides, the CDR3 is TGTGCCAGCAGCTTTACAGGAACCCCTTTGAACACTGAAGCTTTCTTT. It yields the protein CASSFTGTPLNTEAFF.

V is TRBV27 and J is TRBJ2-5; 12 bases are a match to TRBD2. The V gene's germline CDR1 is MNHEY and CDR2 SMNVEV (reference sequence). The V gene end was trimmed by 6 bases and the J gene end by 9 bases; junction bases not matched to a gene: 17. This CDR3 is 17 amino acids long. The CDR3 protein is CASSKGSLAGGGEAQYF. CDR3 bases: TGTGCCAGCAGCAAAGGTTCACTAGCGGGGGGCGGGGAGGCCCAGTACTTC.

The chain recombines TRBV19 with TRBJ2-3; D might be TRBD1 (6 bases). This CDR3 has 13 amino acids. With 10 bases removed from V and 0 bases from J, the gap between germline ends came to 11 bases. Germline-derived CDR1 and CDR2 are LNHDA and SQIVND (reference sequence). CDR3 bases: TGTGCCATTTCGGACAGCAGCACAGATACGCAGTATTTT. This sequence encodes CAISDSSTDTQYF.

The V and J genes are TRBV7-6 and TRBJ1-1; maybe TRBD1 (5 bases). Germline CDR1 is SGHVS and CDR2 is FNYEAQ. The CDR3 runs to 15 residues. V gave up 4 bases and J gave up 0 bases, with 12 bases separating them. For the CDR3, the DNA is TGTGCCAGCAGCTCCCCGCAGGGCATGAACACTGAAGCTTTCTTT. Its protein is CASSSPQGMNTEAFF.

In nucleotides, the CDR3 is TGTGCCAGTAGAGCCACCGGGACATCGATTGAAAAACTGTTTTTT. Translating it yields CASRATGTSIEKLFF. The chain couples TRBV19 to TRBJ1-4, with D perhaps TRBD1 (6 bases). Germline CDR1 LNHDA, CDR2 SQIVND (reference sequence). CDR3 length: 15 amino acids. The V gene lost 6 bases and the J gene lost 7 bases, with 18 bases spanning the gap. Complete variable domain (other parts from reference TRBV19 and TRBJ1-4): DGGITQSPKYLFRKEGQNVTLSCEQNLNHDAMYWYRQDPGQGLRLIYYSQIVNDFQKGDIAEGYSVSREKKESFPLTVTSAQKNPTAFYLCASRATGTSIEKLFFGSGTQLSVL.

The chain employs TRBV4-3 and TRBJ1-2; 8 bases match TRBD1. This CDR3 region has 13 residues. V was pared by 4 bases and J by 8 bases, with 6 bases of the junction left unmatched. Germline V gene sequence: CDR1 LGHNA, CDR2 YSLEER. The CDR3 DNA sequence: TGCGCCAGCAGCCCGCAGGGGGCGCAGGGCTACACCTTC. Amino acids: CASSPQGAQGYTF.

The gene calls are TRBV6-1 and TRBJ2-3; 10 positions agree with TRBD2. J lost 4 bases, V lost 1 base, and 2 bases had no gene match. The CDR3 runs 15 residues. The germline CDR1 and CDR2 sequences are MNHNS and SASEGT. The CDR3 nucleotides read TGTGCCAGCAGTGAAGAGCGGGGGGGCGCAGATACGCAGTATTTT. Amino acid sequence: CASSEERGGADTQYF.

The chain combines TRBV7-9 with TRBJ1-5, with 7 nucleotides matching TRBD1. This CDR3 spans 16 amino acids. V shed 6 bases, J shed 1 base, and the junction held 9 bases outside the gene matches. Germline V gives CDR1 SEHNR, CDR2 FQNEAQ (reference sequence). The chain's CDR3 is CASSLRQGPSNQPQHF. The CDR3 region has the DNA TGTGCCAGCAGTCTCAGACAGGGCCCAAGCAATCAGCCCCAGCATTTT.

The chain employs TRBV3-1 (or the pseudogene TRBV3-2) and TRBJ1-5; D gene ambiguous. Germline CDR1 LGHDT, CDR2 YNNKEL (reference sequence). V lost 2 bases and J 2 bases, leaving 10 bases between the germline ends. This CDR3 region has 15 residues. The CDR3 DNA reads as TGTGCCAGCAGCCAAACGGGAGGACGCAATCAGCCCCAGCATTTT. Translation: CASSQTGGRNQPQHF.

V is TRBV18 and J is TRBJ2-5; 8 bases map to TRBD1. Unmatched junction bases numbered 11, after V lost 6 bases and J lost 5 bases. The CDR3 extends over 15 amino acids. CDR1 KGHSH and CDR2 LQKENI come from the germline V gene. Written as DNA, the CDR3 is TGTGCCAGCTCCCAAAACAGGGGGGCAAGGGAGACCCAGTACTTC. Amino acids: CASSQNRGARETQYF.

In nucleotides, the CDR3 is TGTGCCAGCAGCCCACTGGACAGGGGCTATGGCTACACCTTC. Translating it yields CASSPLDRGYGYTF. The chain recombines TRBV7-2 with TRBJ1-2, with 9 bases identical to TRBD1. The germline CDR1 and CDR2 sequences are SGHTA and FQGNSA. There are 14 residues in the CDR3. The ends lost 5 bases at V and 4 bases at J; junction bases unmatched: 5.

About this clone: At one boundary the junction diverges from the germline segment, which might be a read error. The gene calls are TRBV7-7 and TRBJ2-3; TRBD1 matches at 7 bases. The CDR3 runs 15 residues. Germline-derived CDR1 and CDR2 are SSHAT and FNYEAQ (reference sequence). The CDR3 loop is CASSLRGGYTDTQYF. DNA of the CDR3: TGTGCTAGCAGCCTACGAGGGGGCTACACAGATACGCAGTATTTT.

This chain connects TRBV5-1 to TRBJ1-2, with TRBD1 matching 7 bases. The V and J ends lost 2 bases and 6 bases, in that order; junction bases with no gene match: 10. The length of the CDR3 is 15 residues. CDR1 is SGHRS and CDR2 is YFSETQ in the germline V gene. CDR3 protein: CASSFEPTGYNGYTF. The CDR3, as DNA: TGCGCCAGCAGCTTTGAACCGACAGGGTATAATGGCTACACCTTC.

V and J are TRBV4-1 and TRBJ1-2; 8 nucleotides align to TRBD1. There are 15 residues in the CDR3. J was trimmed by 7 bases and V by 3 bases; bases with no gene match: 10. Germline lookup yields CDR1 MGHRA and CDR2 YSYEKL. The CDR3 region is CASSQDSTGVVGYTF. The CDR3 region has the DNA TGCGCCAGCAGCCAGGACTCGACAGGGGTAGTTGGCTACACCTTC.

The CDR3 region has the DNA TGTGCCAGCAGCCAAAGCGGTAATCTCTACGAGCAGTACTTC. Residues: CASSQSGNLYEQYF. The chain joins TRBV4-2 to TRBJ2-7, with D tentatively TRBD2 (5 bases). Trimming took 2 bases from V and 3 from J, leaving 11 bases between them. This CDR3 region has 14 residues. CDR1 is LGHNA and CDR2 is YNFKEQ in the germline V gene.

The V gene is TRBV30, the J gene TRBJ1-2, with 8 nucleotides matching TRBD1. Germline assignment: CDR1 GTSNPN and CDR2 SVGIG (reference sequence). Trimming took 0 bases from V and 10 from J; bases not matched to a gene: 10. The CDR3 loop spans 14 amino acids. This chain's CDR3 is CAWSVGDRSSSYTF. CDR3 nucleotides: TGTGCCTGGAGTGTGGGGGACAGGTCTAGTTCCTACACCTTC.

This chain links TRBV4-3 with TRBJ1-2, with 8 nucleotides matching TRBD1. J gave up 0 bases and V 0 bases, and 6 bases lay outside the gene matches. The CDR3 runs 17 residues. The germline gives CDR1 LGHNA, CDR2 YSLEER. The CDR3 bases are TGCGCCAGCAGCCAAGAGCAGGGGGCCCTAGCTAACTATGGCTACACCTTC. It encodes CASSQEQGALANYGYTF.